This T cell receptor beta chain was profiled in a study of T cell responses to AZD1222 COVID-19 vaccine (dated by TCRdb to about 2021). Concerning the study at large: TCR sequencing covered 230 to 250 trial participants: 207 given two doses of AZD1222 and about 26 given two doses of MenACWY control vaccine. Trial participants were enrolled by age into 18-55, 56-69 and 70-plus year subgroups, with approximately 150, 28 and 58 TCR-sequenced participants respectively. General study outcomes and caveats: Conclusions about previously exposed vaccinees are limited, since just five or six AZD1222 recipients were seropositive for SARS-CoV-2 at baseline. Most participants were white British and females outnumbered males, and the authors suggested that clonal diversity may have been underestimated. The 56-69-year group was small, and its depth increase did not reach significance, likely because of low power. CD4 TCRs associated with the vaccine covered the entire spike protein, and the dominant responses were in regions 160-218 and 743-854. Because no samples from the day 14 peak response were available, repertoires could be characterized only after the peak T cell response. Reportedly, almost half of the unique spike-specific TCRs recognized epitopes lying outside the regions that are mutated in the B.1.351 and B.1.1.7 variants. After two AZD1222 doses, both the breadth and the depth of spike-specific TCRs were significantly higher than at day 0 and than in MenACWY recipients.

The time point label, read with the paper, signifies: about 28 days (+/-7) after the second vaccine dose. AZD1222 recipients whose second dose came at about 4 weeks and those whose second dose came at about 12 weeks were combined into one group, since spike-specific TCR depth and breadth did not differ between the two schedules. Samples from vaccinated people were obtained from the UK trials COV001 and COV002, which included a single-blind randomized controlled phase 2/3 trial of AZD1222 (ChAdOx1 nCoV-19) in healthy adults. Trial participant PBMC samples were collected at day 0 and day 28 after the second dose for TCRbeta chain sequencing. The germline ends are 9 bases apart after V is trimmed by 6 bases and J by 3 bases. CDR1 and CDR2 (KGHSY, FQNENV) derive from the germline V gene. There are 13 amino acids in the CDR3, from cysteine to phenylalanine inclusive. Of all the DNA, just the CDR3 is kept, 39 bases in frame from base 1.

Comment on this clone: Which antigen it targets is not known. Per-base qualities were not stored, and no clone one base away is much larger.

The CDR3 regions of human TCRbeta chains were analyzed by immunosequencing. As for the original processing: TCRs in the repertoires were compared against a reference library of SARS-CoV-2-specific TCRs that had been generated with the MIRA antigen-specificity platform. Breadth was defined as the fraction of unique TCRs that were SARS-CoV-2-associated, and depth was defined as the fraction of total T cells that were SARS-CoV-2-associated. Using the MIRA data, each spike-specific TCR was assigned both to the spike region to which the TCR was reactive and to a CD4 or CD8 class. Log10-transformed breadth and depth values were compared by one-way ANOVA with Sidak's multiple comparisons tests. TCRdb limited this immuneACCESS table to in-frame rearrangements with V and J called. A share of clones is missing; checked studies link under half to unresolved V genes, and the rest is unexplained. That table gives V, J and clone size, and the DNA gave D and trimming. In this sample the table shows around 120,000 clones, about 90% of which occur a single time. 2% to 3% of the sample goes to the ten largest clones.

This TCR came from an adult who received the AZD1222 COVID-19 vaccine. The rearranged chain carries TRBV16 and TRBJ1-5, with no confidently assigned D gene. Material: peripheral blood, obtained 28 days after the second AZD1222 dose. CDR3 loop: CASSTQLNQPQHF. In nucleotides, the sequence is TGTGCCAGCAGTACCCAGCTCAATCAGCCCCAGCATTTT.